These 8 T cell receptor beta chains share one sample of origin, sequenced in a study of T cell responses to AZD1222 COVID-19 vaccine. Libraries were prepared by immunoSEQ multiplex PCR; TCRdb keeps only in-frame clonotypes and omits some of them. The sample records approximately 130,000 clones, over 85% being singletons. Material: peripheral blood, obtained on day 0 of AZD1222 vaccination. Receptor source: an adult in good health.

CDR3 residues: CASSDSRPTDTQYF. The CDR3 region has the DNA TGCGCCAGCAGTGACTCGCGCCCCACAGATACGCAGTATTTT. The rearrangement joins TRBV10-1 to TRBJ2-3; D is unresolved. The CDR3 has 14 amino acids. Trimming took 3 bases from V and 2 from J, leaving 9 bases between them. The germline V gene encodes CDR1 WNHNN and CDR2 SYGVQD (reference sequence).

The count of this clone is one. The CDR3 sequence is CASSIGGTGNQPQHF. The CDR3 nucleotides read TGTGCCAGTAGTATAGGCGGGACAGGCAATCAGCCCCAGCATTTT. The rearrangement links TRBV19 to TRBJ1-5, with 7 bases matching TRBD1. The CDR3 sequence is 15 residues long. Germline V lookup: CDR1 LNHDA, CDR2 SQIVND (reference sequence). Trimming at V came to 1 base and at J to 2 bases, leaving 2 bases not matched to a gene.

This chain uses TRBV9 with TRBJ1-1, with D unresolved. Germline CDR1 is SGDLS and CDR2 is YYNGEE. The ends were cut back, 4 bases at V and 4 bases at J, with 17 bases in the middle. The CDR3 covers 15 residues. The CDR3 coding sequence is TGTGCCAGCAGCTTTGGAGGTGGGGTTGGCACTGAAGCTTTCTTT. This codes for CASSFGGGVGTEAFF.

The J gene is TRBJ2-3, the V gene TRBV7-9; 10 bases agree with TRBD2. This CDR3 is 15 amino acids long. Germline loops: CDR1 SEHNR, CDR2 FQNEAQ (reference sequence). J gave up 4 bases and V 1 base, and 2 bases lay outside the gene matches. CDR3 protein: CASSLVLAGADTQYF. CDR3 sequence (DNA): TGTGCCAGCAGCTTAGTCCTAGCGGGAGCAGATACGCAGTATTTT.

On this clone: A junction boundary mismatches the germline segment, possibly from a read error. V is TRBV6-6 and J is TRBJ1-1; the D gene is possibly TRBD1 (5 bases). This CDR3 contains 13 residues. CDR1 is MNHNY, CDR2 SVGAGI, per germline (reference sequence). CDR3 residues: CTSSPDRYTEAFF. For the CDR3, the DNA is TGTACCAGCAGTCCTGACAGATACACTGAAGCTTTCTTT.

The V gene is TRBV6-2 or TRBV6-3, the J gene TRBJ1-2, with a weak D call TRBD1 (6 bases). CDR1 is MNHEY and CDR2 is SVGEGT in the germline V gene. The V gene lost 6 bases and the J gene lost 4 bases, with 27 bases spanning the gap. CDR3 length equals 18 residues. In nucleotides, the CDR3 is TGTGCCAGCAGCTCCCCAGGTGACCGACCGGGAGGGGGCTATGGCTACACCTTC. Its protein product is CASSSPGDRPGGGYGYTF.

This clone has only one observation. J is TRBJ2-3 and V is TRBV5-4; tentatively, D is TRBD2 (6 bases). Germline V gene data show CDR1 as SGHNT and CDR2 as YYREEE (reference sequence). CDR3 length equals 15 residues. V shed 0 bases and J shed 6 bases, with 14 bases lying between them. The CDR3 region is CASSLDGGAGDTQYF. The CDR3, as DNA: TGTGCCAGCAGCTTGGATGGAGGGGCGGGGGATACGCAGTATTTT.

This clone was seen only once. The chain recombines TRBV2 with TRBJ1-5; 11 bases agree with TRBD1. Germline V gene sequence: CDR1 SNHLY, CDR2 FYNNEI. The CDR3 spans 13 residues. V gave up 8 bases and J gave up 7 bases; unmatched junction bases: 4. In DNA, the CDR3 is TGTGCCAGCCTCGGGACAGGGGGACAGCCCCAGCATTTT. Protein product: CASLGTGGQPQHF.